The 27 T cell receptor beta chains in this list originate from one sample, sequenced in a study of blood T cells in healthy people across ages. Alongside a J-beta primer mix, a sample-barcoded 5' primer served in a second PCR lasting about 7 to 11 cycles. MiXCR, applied by TCRdb to the 5' RACE reads, yields one record per CDR3 protein. The sample lists 500,000 to 550,000 distinct CDR3 sequences, 24% occurring once. These sequences were also reported in another study, on T cells of mothers and their children.

Sequencing was carried out using blood. The source is a boy aged 5-17 years in good health.

In DNA, the CDR3 is TGTGCCAGCAGCCCCAGGGGTTTAGGCTCCTACAATGAGCAGTTCTTC. Translated, it gives CASSPRGLGSYNEQFF. This sequence joins TRBV7-9 and TRBJ2-1, with D possibly TRBD1 on 6 matching bases. V was clipped by 5 bases and J by 0 bases, with 14 bases between them. CDR1 and CDR2 from the germline V gene are SEHNR and FQNEAQ (reference sequence). The CDR3 covers 16 residues. Filled out from reference TRBV7-9 and TRBJ2-1, the complete variable domain reads DTGVSQNPRHKITKRGQNVTFRCDPISEHNRLYWYRQTLGQGPEFLTYFQNEAQLEKSRLLSDRFSAERPKGSFSTLEIQRTEQGDSAMYLCASSPRGLGSYNEQFFGPGTRLTVL.

V usage is TRBV7-3 and J usage is TRBJ2-2, with 7 bases lining up with TRBD1. CDR3 size: 14 residues. V was clipped by 5 bases and J by 5 bases; unmatched bases: 5. CDR1 and CDR2 (germline): SGHTA, FQGTGA. CDR3: CASSRGLGTGELFF. The DNA for the CDR3 is TGTGCCAGCAGCAGGGGGCTCGGGACCGGGGAGCTGTTTTTT.

The V and J genes are TRBV4-3 and TRBJ1-1; TRBD1 aligns across 11 bases. The CDR3 loop spans 16 amino acids. The V and J ends lost 1 base and 5 bases, in that order; junction bases with no gene match: 6. Looked up from germline, CDR1 is LGHNA and CDR2 is YSLEER. The chain's CDR3 is CASSQGVGTGGTEAFF. CDR3 coding DNA: TGCGCCAGCAGCCAAGGTGTCGGGACAGGGGGTACTGAAGCTTTCTTT.

Turning to this clonotype: Germline and junction disagree at one end, which may indicate a read error. The chain couples TRBV7-9 to TRBJ2-6; 7 bases align to TRBD1. This CDR3 is 18 amino acids long. CDR1 is SEHNR and CDR2 is FQNEAQ in the germline V gene (reference sequence). CDR3 in amino acids: CASSWETGSLTGANVPTF. The CDR3 DNA sequence: TGTGCCAGCAGCTGGGAGACAGGGTCTTTAACTGGGGCCAACGTCCCGACTTTC.

V is TRBV3-1 and J is TRBJ1-1; D is perhaps TRBD1 (6 bases). Germline lookup yields CDR1 LGHDT and CDR2 YNNKEL (reference sequence). The CDR3 covers 16 residues. V lost 4 bases, J lost 0 bases, and 15 bases lay in between. For the CDR3, the DNA is TGTGCCAGCAGCCCACGGGGGCTGACAATGAACACTGAAGCTTTCTTT. Translating it yields CASSPRGLTMNTEAFF.

This clonotype was detected only a few times. The gene calls are TRBV7-9 and TRBJ2-7, with no clear D. Deletions cut 4 bases from V and 0 bases from J, with 13 bases between. Germline V gene sequence: CDR1 SEHNR, CDR2 FQNEAQ (reference sequence). The CDR3 sequence is 15 residues long. The CDR3 loop is CASSSTDGPSYEQYF. DNA for the CDR3: TGTGCCAGCAGCTCCACGGACGGACCCTCCTACGAGCAGTACTTC. Full variable domain (missing parts from reference TRBV7-9 and TRBJ2-7): DTGVSQNPRHKITKRGQNVTFRCDPISEHNRLYWYRQTLGQGPEFLTYFQNEAQLEKSRLLSDRFSAERPKGSFSTLEIQRTEQGDSAMYLCASSSTDGPSYEQYFGPGTRLTVT.

This clonotype was seen at least ten times. The CDR3 region has the DNA TGTGCCAGCAGTTTACAGAGCCCAGCAGACGGGGGGAACACCGGGGAGCTGTTTTTT. Residues: CASSLQSPADGGNTGELFF. The chain links TRBV27 to TRBJ2-2; D possibly corresponds to TRBD2 (6 bases). The V gene lost 2 bases and the J gene lost 1 base, with 20 bases spanning the gap. The V gene's germline CDR1 is MNHEY and CDR2 SMNVEV (reference sequence). The CDR3 has 19 amino acids.

This clonotype was seen more than once but under ten times. The chain joins TRBV29-1 to TRBJ2-1, with D hard to call. From germline, CDR1 is SQVTM and CDR2 ANQGSEA. The CDR3 is 12 amino acids. Trimming removed 4 bases from V and 4 bases from J, with 8 bases in between. The CDR3 nucleotides are TGCAGCGTTGTTGTGGGGTACAATGAGCAGTTCTTC. Its translation: CSVVVGYNEQFF.

This clonotype was detected a few times. This chain links TRBV29-1 with TRBJ2-7; 10 nucleotides line up with TRBD1. From germline, CDR1 is SQVTM and CDR2 ANQGSEA. This CDR3 is built from 13 residues. V lost 3 bases to trimming and J lost 3 bases; unmatched junction nucleotides: 2. CDR3 sequence: CSVDGTGVYEQYF. The CDR3 coding sequence is TGCAGCGTTGACGGGACAGGGGTCTACGAGCAGTACTTC.

This chain connects TRBV5-1 to TRBJ2-1; D remains ambiguous. Trimming stripped 2 bases from V and 1 base from J, with 16 bases between. CDR3 length: 17 amino acids. The V gene's germline CDR1 is SGHRS and CDR2 YFSETQ. The CDR3 reads CASSFGSGGNSYNEQFF. CDR3 in DNA: TGCGCCAGCAGCTTCGGATCGGGCGGCAATTCCTACAATGAGCAGTTCTTC.

This clonotype has ten or more counts. The chain is built from TRBV28 and TRBJ1-5; no firm D call. In germline, CDR1 is MDHEN, CDR2 SYDVKM. CDR3 size: 17 residues. V lost 7 bases and J lost 3, with 22 bases in between. The CDR3 is CASKTPLRERLNQPQHF. CDR3 bases: TGTGCCAGCAAAACCCCCCTGAGGGAGAGGCTCAATCAGCCCCAGCATTTT.

The CDR3 DNA reads TGTGCCAGCACCGATCCAAAGTTGAGACAGCCCCAGCATTTT. Protein product: CASTDPKLRQPQHF. V is TRBV6-6 and J is TRBJ1-5, with D unclear. Trimming removed 7 bases at V and 7 bases at J, with 17 bases between. Germline V gene sequence: CDR1 MNHNY, CDR2 SVGAGI (reference sequence). There are 14 residues in the CDR3.

V usage is TRBV10-3 and J usage is TRBJ2-3, with 9 bases that match TRBD1. Per the germline V gene, CDR1 is ENHRY and CDR2 is SYGVKD. V was clipped by 6 bases and J by 3 bases; unmatched bases: 4. There are 14 residues in the CDR3. The CDR3: CAIRVGQGTDTQYF. The CDR3 DNA sequence: TGTGCCATCAGGGTAGGACAGGGGACAGATACGCAGTATTTT.

This clonotype was counted only a few times. The chain combines TRBV7-2 with TRBJ2-7; the match to TRBD2 covers 10 bases. Germline-derived CDR1 and CDR2 are SGHTA and FQGNSA. The V and J ends lost 1 base and 3 bases, in that order; junction bases with no gene match: 6. CDR3 size: 16 residues. CDR3 loop: CASSLGSSGGNYEQYF. The CDR3 DNA reads TGTGCCAGCAGCTTAGGTTCTAGCGGGGGCAACTACGAGCAGTACTTC. The full variable domain, in which reference TRBV7-2 and TRBJ2-7 provide the parts outside the CDR3, is GAGVSQSPSNKVTEKGKDVELRCDPISGHTALYWYRQSLGQGLEFLIYFQGNSAPDKSGLPSDRFSAERTGGSVSTLTIQRTQQEDSAVYLCASSLGSSGGNYEQYFGPGTRLTVT.

This chain links TRBV5-1 with TRBJ2-7; D remains unclear. V lost 1 base, J lost 3 bases, and 11 bases lay in between. This CDR3 has 14 residues. Germline V gives CDR1 SGHRS, CDR2 YFSETQ. CDR3 bases: TGCGCCAGCAGCTTGTCCAGCTCCAACTACGAGCAGTACTTC. Protein product: CASSLSSSNYEQYF.

The chain couples TRBV7-2 to TRBJ2-1; maybe TRBD2 (5 bases). Germline-derived CDR1 and CDR2 are SGHTA and FQGNSA. The CDR3 covers 15 residues. V lost 1 base and J lost 2, with 9 bases in between. CDR3 nucleotides: TGTGCCAGCAGCTTAGGATACGGGGCCTACAATGAGCAGTTCTTC. The encoded protein is CASSLGYGAYNEQFF.

The V and J genes are TRBV28 and TRBJ2-7; 7 bases line up with TRBD1. The CDR3 is made up of 14 amino acids. The V segment lost 7 bases and the J segment 2 bases; nucleotides outside the gene matches: 8. Germline values: CDR1 MDHEN, CDR2 SYDVKM. CDR3 in DNA: TGTGCCAGCACCCAAACCGGGACAGCCTACGAGCAGTACTTC. The encoded protein is CASTQTGTAYEQYF.

The CDR3 here is CSVLDRRGYTF. In DNA, the CDR3 is TGCAGCGTTCTGGACAGAAGGGGCTACACCTTC. The chain couples TRBV29-1 to TRBJ1-2; D is possibly TRBD1 (6 bases). Trimming took off 5 bases at V and 8 bases at J, with 12 bases between the two ends. The CDR3 has 11 amino acids. Germline values: CDR1 SQVTM, CDR2 ANQGSEA.

This clonotype was recorded many times. The chain has TRBV6-2 or TRBV6-3 and TRBJ2-5; D not resolved. The J call may be incorrect, as the DNA end agrees better with TRBJ2-7. Germline V gene data show CDR1 as MNHEY and CDR2 as SVGEGT. The CDR3 is 14 amino acids. CDR3: CASSASPGTYEQYF. Written as DNA, the CDR3 is TGTGCCAGCAGTGCCTCACCAGGAACTTACGAGCAGTACTTC.

The V gene is TRBV29-1, the J gene TRBJ2-1; D ambiguous. With 0 bases removed from V and 0 bases from J, the gap between germline ends came to 9 bases. This CDR3 has 15 residues. The germline V gene encodes CDR1 SQVTM and CDR2 ANQGSEA. CDR3 sequence reads: CSVEDQVSSYNEQFF. CDR3 DNA sequence: TGCAGCGTTGAAGACCAGGTTAGCTCCTACAATGAGCAGTTCTTC.

This clonotype was seen more than once but under ten times. The chain carries TRBV2 and TRBJ1-4; D gene uncertain. CDR1 and CDR2 from the germline V gene are SNHLY and FYNNEI. V lost 1 base and J 1 base, leaving 7 bases between the germline ends. The CDR3 has 15 residues. CDR3 bases: TGTGCCAGCAGTGAAGACGGCTTAACTAATGAAAAACTGTTTTTT. It encodes CASSEDGLTNEKLFF.

This clonotype was counted between two and nine times. The gene calls are TRBV27 and TRBJ2-7; TRBD2 matches 8 bases. This CDR3 contains 15 residues. V gave up 5 bases and J gave up 0 bases; unmatched junction bases: 6. Germline V gives CDR1 MNHEY, CDR2 SMNVEV (reference sequence). In DNA form, the CDR3 reads TGTGCCAGCAGTCCAGATAGCGGGGTCTCCTACGAGCAGTACTTC. Translation: CASSPDSGVSYEQYF.

V usage is TRBV20-1 and J usage is TRBJ1-1, with D possibly matching TRBD1 (6 bases). There are 11 residues in the CDR3. V lost 6 bases and J lost 5, with 10 bases in between. The germline V gene encodes CDR1 DFQATT and CDR2 SNEGSKA (reference sequence). This chain's CDR3 is CSAQGGTEAFF. In DNA, the CDR3 is TGCAGTGCCCAAGGGGGGACTGAAGCTTTCTTT.

This sequence joins TRBV7-2 and TRBJ2-5, with D maybe TRBD1 (6 bases). Germline V CDR1 and CDR2: SGHTA, FQGNSA. This CDR3 is built from 17 residues. V shed 1 base and J shed 1 base, with 16 bases lying between them. Here the CDR3 reads CASSLVGVRGPQETQYF. As DNA, the CDR3 is TGTGCCAGCAGCTTAGTCGGCGTCAGGGGCCCCCAAGAGACCCAGTACTTC.

For this clonotype: Relative to the germline gene, one junction end is altered; a read error may explain this. The chain has TRBV7-2 and TRBJ2-6, with 9 bases identical to TRBD1. The germline gives CDR1 SGHTA, CDR2 FQGNSA. The CDR3 length is 17 residues. The CDR3 sequence is CASSPGTGSTGANVLTF. CDR3 coding DNA: TGTGCTAGCAGCCCCGGGACAGGGAGCACTGGGGCCAACGTCCTGACTTTC.

The rearrangement uses TRBV5-1 and TRBJ1-4; D is unclear. The CDR3 extends over 15 amino acids. Germline V gives CDR1 SGHRS, CDR2 YFSETQ. Trimming cost V 0 bases and J 11 bases, with 17 bases left between them. CDR3 amino acids: CASSLGDPLSDKLFF. The CDR3 DNA is TGCGCCAGCAGCTTGGGCGACCCCTTGTCAGACAAACTGTTTTTT.

The V gene is TRBV5-6, the J gene TRBJ2-1; unclear D gene. V was trimmed by 4 bases and J by 6 bases, leaving 11 bases between them. The germline V gene has CDR1 SGHDT and CDR2 YYEEEE. The CDR3 contains 13 residues. The CDR3 DNA follows: TGTGCCAGCAGCCCGAACGTTATCAATGAGCAGTTCTTC. Translated, it gives CASSPNVINEQFF.